This T cell receptor beta chain was identified during a study of blood T cell repertoires in COVID-19. Overall study context: Nucleic acid was either cDNA or gDNA, and it came from T cells, B-cell-depleted T cells, or PBMCs.

Authors' data handling: Scientists estimated how many nucleated cells there were by amplifying reference gene primers. Sequencing used immunoSEQ multiplex PCR; TCRdb keeps in-frame clones, though not all of them. D and trimming come from the DNA, and the V and J calls and clone size come from that table. The table shows about 260,000 clones, with around 87% occurring only once. V was trimmed by 6 bases and J by 2 bases, leaving 16 bases between them. CDR3 size: 15 residues. Germline CDR1 is MNHEY and CDR2 is SVGEGT. The sequence derives from a woman in her thirties or forties who had recovered from COVID-19. Sequencing input: peripheral blood. The gene calls are TRBV6-2 or TRBV6-3 and TRBJ1-2; TRBD1 might be the D (5 bases). CDR3 nucleotides: TGTGCCAGCAGCCGCCGCGGGACGGTCAACTATGGCTACACCTTC. Protein product: CASSRRGTVNYGYTF.